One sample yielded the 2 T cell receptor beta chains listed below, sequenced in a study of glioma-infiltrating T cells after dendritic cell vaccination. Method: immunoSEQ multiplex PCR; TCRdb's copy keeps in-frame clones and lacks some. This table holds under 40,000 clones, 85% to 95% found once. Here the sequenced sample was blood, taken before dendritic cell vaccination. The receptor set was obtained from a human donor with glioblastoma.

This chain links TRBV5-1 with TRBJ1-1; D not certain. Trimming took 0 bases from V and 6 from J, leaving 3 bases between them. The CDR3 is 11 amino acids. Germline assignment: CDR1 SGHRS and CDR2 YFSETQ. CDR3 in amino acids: CASSLGAEAFF. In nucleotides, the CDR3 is TGCGCCAGCAGCTTGGGAGCTGAAGCTTTCTTT.

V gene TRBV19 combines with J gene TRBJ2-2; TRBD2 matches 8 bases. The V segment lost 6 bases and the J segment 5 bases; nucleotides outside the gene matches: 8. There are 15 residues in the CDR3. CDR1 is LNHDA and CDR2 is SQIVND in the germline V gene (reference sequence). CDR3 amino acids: CASSPSGGFTGELFF. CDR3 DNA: TGTGCCAGTAGCCCCTCGGGAGGGTTTACCGGGGAGCTGTTTTTT.